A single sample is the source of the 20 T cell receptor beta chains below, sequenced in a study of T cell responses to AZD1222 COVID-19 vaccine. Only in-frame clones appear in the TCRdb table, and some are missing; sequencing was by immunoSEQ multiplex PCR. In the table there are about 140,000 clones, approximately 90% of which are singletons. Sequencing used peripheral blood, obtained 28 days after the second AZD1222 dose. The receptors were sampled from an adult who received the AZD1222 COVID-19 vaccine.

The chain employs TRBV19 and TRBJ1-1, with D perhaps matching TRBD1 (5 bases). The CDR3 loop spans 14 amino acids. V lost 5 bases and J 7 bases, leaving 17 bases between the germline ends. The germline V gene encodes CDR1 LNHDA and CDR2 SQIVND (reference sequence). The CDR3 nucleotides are TGTGCCAGTAGTTTACCCGGGACCGGTTTTGAAGCTTTCTTT. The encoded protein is CASSLPGTGFEAFF.

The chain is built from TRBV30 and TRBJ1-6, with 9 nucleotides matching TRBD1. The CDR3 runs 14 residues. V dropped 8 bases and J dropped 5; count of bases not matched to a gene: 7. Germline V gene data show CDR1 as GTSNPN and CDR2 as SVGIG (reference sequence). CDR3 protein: CAGRTGAHNSPLHF. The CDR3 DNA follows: TGTGCCGGACGGACAGGGGCCCATAATTCACCCCTCCACTTT.

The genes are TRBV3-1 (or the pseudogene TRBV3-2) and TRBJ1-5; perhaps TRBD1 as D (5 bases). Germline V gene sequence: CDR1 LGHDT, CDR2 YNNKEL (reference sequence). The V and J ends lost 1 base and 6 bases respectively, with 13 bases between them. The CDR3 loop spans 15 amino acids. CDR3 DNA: TGTGCCAGCAGCCAAGGAGGGGTAGCGTCTCAGCCCCAGCATTTT. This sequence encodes CASSQGGVASQPQHF.

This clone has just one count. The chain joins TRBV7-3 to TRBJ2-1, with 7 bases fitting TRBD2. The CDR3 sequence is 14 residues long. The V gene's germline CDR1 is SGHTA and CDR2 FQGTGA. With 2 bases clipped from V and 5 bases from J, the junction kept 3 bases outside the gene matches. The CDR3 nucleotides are TGTGCCAGCAGCTTAGGGGACTACGACAATGAGCAGTTCTTC. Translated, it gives CASSLGDYDNEQFF.

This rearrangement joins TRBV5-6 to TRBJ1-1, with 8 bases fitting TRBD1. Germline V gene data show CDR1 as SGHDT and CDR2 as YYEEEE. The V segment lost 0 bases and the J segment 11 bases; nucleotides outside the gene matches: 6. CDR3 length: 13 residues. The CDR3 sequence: CASSLGRGRSAFF. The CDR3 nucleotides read TGTGCCAGCAGCTTGGGCAGGGGGCGGTCGGCTTTCTTT.

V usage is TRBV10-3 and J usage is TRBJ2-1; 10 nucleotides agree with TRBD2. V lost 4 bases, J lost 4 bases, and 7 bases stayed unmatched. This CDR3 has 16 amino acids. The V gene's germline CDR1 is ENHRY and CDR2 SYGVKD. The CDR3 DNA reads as TGTGCCATCAGTGCCCCGGCTAGCGGGAGTTACAATGAGCAGTTCTTC. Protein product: CAISAPASGSYNEQFF.

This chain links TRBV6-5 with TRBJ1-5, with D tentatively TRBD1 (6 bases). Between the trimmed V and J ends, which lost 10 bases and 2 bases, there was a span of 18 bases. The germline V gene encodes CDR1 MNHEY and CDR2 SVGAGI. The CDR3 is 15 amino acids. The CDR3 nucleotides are TGTGCCACCGCCGCGGGACAAGGGCGCAATCAGCCCCAGCATTTT. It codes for CATAAGQGRNQPQHF.

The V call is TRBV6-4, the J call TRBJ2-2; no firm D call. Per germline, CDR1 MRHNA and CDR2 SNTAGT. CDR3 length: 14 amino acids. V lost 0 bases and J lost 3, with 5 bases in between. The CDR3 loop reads CASSDSGHTGELFF. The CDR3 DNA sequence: TGTGCCAGCAGTGACTCTGGCCACACCGGGGAGCTGTTTTTT.

In DNA, the CDR3 is TGTGCCAGCAGCTTAGGTCCTTCCCTTAACTATGGCTACACCTTC. This sequence encodes CASSLGPSLNYGYTF. V usage is TRBV7-2 and J usage is TRBJ1-2; D is uncertain. The CDR3 extends over 15 amino acids. V lost 1 base and J 1 base, leaving 10 bases between the germline ends. Germline CDR1 reads SGHTA; CDR2 reads FQGNSA.

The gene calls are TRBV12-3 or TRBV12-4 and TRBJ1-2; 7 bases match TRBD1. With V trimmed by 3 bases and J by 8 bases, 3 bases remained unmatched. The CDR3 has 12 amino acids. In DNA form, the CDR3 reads TGTGCCAGCAGTTTCAACAGGGGAGGCTACACCTTC. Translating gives CASSFNRGGYTF.

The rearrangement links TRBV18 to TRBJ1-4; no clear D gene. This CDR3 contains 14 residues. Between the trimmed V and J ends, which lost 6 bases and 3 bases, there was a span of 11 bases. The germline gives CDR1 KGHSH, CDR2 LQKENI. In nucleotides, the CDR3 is TGTGCCAGCTCGCCGACCCCGGCTAATGAAAAACTGTTTTTT. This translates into CASSPTPANEKLFF.

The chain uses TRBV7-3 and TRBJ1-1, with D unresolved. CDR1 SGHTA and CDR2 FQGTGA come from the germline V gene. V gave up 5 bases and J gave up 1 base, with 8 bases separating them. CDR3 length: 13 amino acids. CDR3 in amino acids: CASSDYRNTEAFF. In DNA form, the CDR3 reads TGTGCCAGCAGCGACTACAGGAACACTGAAGCTTTCTTT.

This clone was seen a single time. The CDR3 nucleotides are TGCAGCGTTGAAGGAAATCCCACAGATACGCAGTATTTT. Encoded protein: CSVEGNPTDTQYF. This chain uses TRBV29-1 with TRBJ2-3; no clear D gene. In germline, CDR1 is SQVTM, CDR2 ANQGSEA. There are 13 residues in the CDR3. V lost 1 base, J lost 2 bases, and 7 bases lay in between.

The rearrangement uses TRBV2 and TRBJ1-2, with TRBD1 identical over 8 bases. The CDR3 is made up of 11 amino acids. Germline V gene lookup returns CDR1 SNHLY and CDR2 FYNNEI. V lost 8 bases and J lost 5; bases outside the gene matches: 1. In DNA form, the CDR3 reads TGTGCCAGCGGACAGGGTTATGGCTACACCTTC. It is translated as CASGQGYGYTF.

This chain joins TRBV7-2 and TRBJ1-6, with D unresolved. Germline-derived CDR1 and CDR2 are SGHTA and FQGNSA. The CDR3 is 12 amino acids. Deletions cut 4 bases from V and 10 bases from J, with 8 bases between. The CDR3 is CASSSWESPLHF. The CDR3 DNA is TGTGCCAGCAGCTCCTGGGAGTCACCCCTCCACTTT.

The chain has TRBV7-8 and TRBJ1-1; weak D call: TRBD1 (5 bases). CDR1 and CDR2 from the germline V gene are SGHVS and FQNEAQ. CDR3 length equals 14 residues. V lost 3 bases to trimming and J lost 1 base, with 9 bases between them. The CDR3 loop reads CASSFVGGNTEAFF. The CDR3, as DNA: TGTGCCAGCAGCTTCGTTGGGGGGAACACTGAAGCTTTCTTT. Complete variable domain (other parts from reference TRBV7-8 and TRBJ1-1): GAGVSQSPRYKVAKRGQDVALRCDPISGHVSLFWYQQALGQGPEFLTYFQNEAQLDKSGLPSDRFFAERPEGSVSTLKIQRTQQEDSAVYLCASSFVGGNTEAFFGQGTRLTVV.

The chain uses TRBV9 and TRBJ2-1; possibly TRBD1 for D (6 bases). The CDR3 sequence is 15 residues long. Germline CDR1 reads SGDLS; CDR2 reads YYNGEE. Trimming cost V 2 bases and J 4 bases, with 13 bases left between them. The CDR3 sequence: CASSVEPGAYNEQFF. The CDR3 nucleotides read TGTGCCAGCAGCGTCGAGCCAGGGGCTTACAATGAGCAGTTCTTC.

CDR3 nucleotide sequence: TGTGCCAGCAGTCAAACCGGGTGGTGGACAGGGGGCTCCTACGAGCAGTACTTC. Its protein is CASSQTGWWTGGSYEQYF. This sequence joins TRBV28 and TRBJ2-7, with 10 bases aligning to TRBD1. This CDR3 comprises 18 residues. The J segment lost 0 bases and the V segment lost 5 bases, leaving 13 bases of the junction unmatched. Germline V gene lookup returns CDR1 MDHEN and CDR2 SYDVKM.

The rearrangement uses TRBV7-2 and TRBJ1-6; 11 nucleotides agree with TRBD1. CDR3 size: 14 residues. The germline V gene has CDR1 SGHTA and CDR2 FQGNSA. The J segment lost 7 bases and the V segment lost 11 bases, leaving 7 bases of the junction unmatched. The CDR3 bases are TGTGCCGGGGGGACAGGGGGTCGCAATTCACCCCTCCACTTT. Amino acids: CAGGTGGRNSPLHF.

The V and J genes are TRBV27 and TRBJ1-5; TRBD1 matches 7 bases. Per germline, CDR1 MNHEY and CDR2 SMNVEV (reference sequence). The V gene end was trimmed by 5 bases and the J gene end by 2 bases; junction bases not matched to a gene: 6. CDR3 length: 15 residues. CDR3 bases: TGTGCCAGCAGTGGACGCCAGGGGGGCAATCAGCCCCAGCATTTT. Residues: CASSGRQGGNQPQHF.